A selection of T cell receptor beta chains follows, all from one sample in a study of blood T cell repertoires in COVID-19. Clones were sequenced by immunoSEQ multiplex PCR, and TCRdb holds only the in-frame ones, with some missing. The top ten hold 5.5% to 7.5% of the sample, which has roughly 190,000 clones, around four fifths seen once. Sequencing was performed on peripheral blood. The receptors originated from a woman aged 40 to 50 with acute or convalescent COVID-19. CDR3s include the opening cysteine and the closing phenylalanine or tryptophan. The D gene is left open where the match is weak. Size is omitted from some rows. Given values are once, few, many or a class for expanded clones.

DNA,CDR3,J,size,V,D
TGTGCCAGCAGACAACAGGGCGAGGCCAAAAACATTCAGTACTTC,CASRQQGEAKNIQYF,TRBJ2-4,-,TRBV27,-
TGTGCCAGCGACAGGGTTCTGACCTACGAGCAGTACTTC,CASDRVLTYEQYF,TRBJ2-7,-,TRBV2,TRBD1
TGTGCCAGCAGCTTCAGGGGGTCCGGGGAGCTGTTTTTT,CASSFRGSGELFF,TRBJ2-2,-,TRBV11-3,TRBD1
TGCGCCAGCAGCTTGGACGCCCGCCGGAGTGAAAAACTGTTTTTT,CASSLDARRSEKLFF,TRBJ1-4,-,TRBV5-1,-
TGTGCCAGCAGCGTAGAGACGGGGTATGGCTACACCTTC,CASSVETGYGYTF,TRBJ1-2,-,TRBV9,-
TGTGCCAGTAGTATCGGAGGGAGGAGTAATCAGCCCCAGCATTTT,CASSIGGRSNQPQHF,TRBJ1-5,-,TRBV19,-
TGTGCCAGCTCTTTCGACAGGATGAACACTGAAGCTTTCTTT,CASSFDRMNTEAFF,TRBJ1-1,-,TRBV18,-
TGCGCCAGCAGTGGTGGTTCGAGCTCCTACAATGAGCAGTTCTTC,CASSGGSSSYNEQFF,TRBJ2-1,-,TRBV10-1,-
TGTGCCAGCAATATAGCTAGCGGGAACTACGAGCAGTACTTC,CASNIASGNYEQYF,TRBJ2-7,-,TRBV6-5,TRBD2
TGTGCCAGCAGCCGCTCCAGGGGAAAAGAGACCCAGTACTTC,CASSRSRGKETQYF,TRBJ2-5,once,TRBV7-8,-
TGTGCCAGCAGTCGCGCAAATGAGCAGTTCTTC,CASSRANEQFF,TRBJ2-1,-,TRBV27,-
TGTGCCAGCAGCTTGTCCTGGACTAGCGGGAGGGCCGGGGAGCTGTTTTTT,CASSLSWTSGRAGELFF,TRBJ2-2,-,TRBV5-4,TRBD2
TGTGCCAGCACGGGGGGTTGGGGCTACGAGCAGTACTTC,CASTGGWGYEQYF,TRBJ2-7,-,TRBV6-5,TRBD2
TGTGCCAGCAGTTCCGGGACTTTGATAAGCAGGTTCTTC,CASSSGTLISRFF,TRBJ2-1,few,TRBV12-3/TRBV12-4,-
TGTGCCAGTAGTATATCCGCAGGCTCCTCGTACGAGCAGTACTTC,CASSISAGSSYEQYF,TRBJ2-7,few,TRBV19,-
TGTGCCAGCACCGCCCGTGGAGGGGCCCGAACCGGGGAGCTGTTTTTT,CASTARGGARTGELFF,TRBJ2-2,-,TRBV7-9,-
TGTGCCAGCAGGGGAGTTATCTACTATGGCTACACCTTC,CASRGVIYYGYTF,TRBJ1-2,-,TRBV6-5,-
TGTGCCAGTAGTTTCGGGAACACTGAAGCTTTCTTT,CASSFGNTEAFF,TRBJ1-1,-,TRBV19,-
TGTGCCAGCAGCCACTACGGGACAGGAGCCTACGAGCAGTACTTC,CASSHYGTGAYEQYF,TRBJ2-7,-,TRBV5-5,TRBD1
TGTGCCAGCAGCTTAGCTAGGGGCGGTGAATATGGCTACACCTTC,CASSLARGGEYGYTF,TRBJ1-2,-,TRBV7-2,-
TGTGCCAGCAGCCAAGAGCCCCCTAGCGGAGCAGATACGCAGTATTTT,CASSQEPPSGADTQYF,TRBJ2-3,-,TRBV4-2,TRBD2
TGTGCCAGCATGGAGGGGGCAGGAAACACTGAAGCTTTCTTT,CASMEGAGNTEAFF,TRBJ1-1,-,TRBV28,TRBD1
TGTGCCAGCAGCTCGACAGGGGCCTACGAGCAGTACTTC,CASSSTGAYEQYF,TRBJ2-7,-,TRBV5-6,TRBD1
TGCGCCAGCAGCCCCGGCGGTGGCTACACCTTC,CASSPGGGYTF,TRBJ1-2,-,TRBV5-1,-
TGTGCCACCAGTGATTTACAGGTCAATGAGCAGTTCTTC,CATSDLQVNEQFF,TRBJ2-1,once,TRBV24-1,-
TGTGCCAGCAGCTTCAGCCTTGGCAGGGTGGTAGGCACTGAAGCTTTCTTT,CASSFSLGRVVGTEAFF,TRBJ1-1,-,TRBV7-9,-
TGCAGCGTTGTACCGTTACAGGGGCCTAACTATGGCTACACCTTC,CSVVPLQGPNYGYTF,TRBJ1-2,-,TRBV29-1,TRBD1
TGTGCCAGCAGTGGTCCAGGCAGGATGGGGGGTTCACCCCTCCACTTT,CASSGPGRMGGSPLHF,TRBJ1-6,few,TRBV21-1,-
TGTGCCAGCAGTTACTCGAGGGGGGGGCTCGAGACCCAGTACTTC,CASSYSRGGLETQYF,TRBJ2-5,-,TRBV6-5,-
TGCAGTGCCTATCTAGCGTACGAGCAGTACTTC,CSAYLAYEQYF,TRBJ2-7,-,TRBV20-1,-
TGTGCCAGCAGCTTAGGTGGACAGTCCACTGAAGCTTTCTTT,CASSLGGQSTEAFF,TRBJ1-1,-,TRBV11-3,-
TGTGCCAGCAGTTTTGCCCCGGGACAGCCCCAGCATTTT,CASSFAPGQPQHF,TRBJ1-5,-,TRBV12-3/TRBV12-4,-
TGTGCCAGCAGCTTGGAGCCCGACTATGGCTACACCTTC,CASSLEPDYGYTF,TRBJ1-2,-,TRBV5-4,-
TGCAGCGTTGAAGGTGCTAGCGGGAGCGTCAATGAGCAGTTCTTC,CSVEGASGSVNEQFF,TRBJ2-1,-,TRBV29-1,TRBD2
TGTGCCAGCAAGACGGGACAGGGGGACGAGCAGTACTTC,CASKTGQGDEQYF,TRBJ2-7,-,TRBV28,TRBD1
TGTGCCAGCAGTCCCAGGGCCCCCCTTAGACAGCCCCAGCATTTT,CASSPRAPLRQPQHF,TRBJ1-5,-,TRBV28,-
TGTGCTAGTGGCCCCTGGTTAGCAGATACGCAGTATTTT,CASGPWLADTQYF,TRBJ2-3,few,TRBV12-5,-
TGTGCCAGTAGTCAAGGACAGGGGTGGGCTTTCTTT,CASSQGQGWAFF,TRBJ1-1,-,TRBV19,TRBD1
TGCGCCAGCAGCCCAGGGCCGGAAGAGACCCAGTACTTC,CASSPGPEETQYF,TRBJ2-5,-,TRBV5-1,-
TGCGCCAGCAGTCCTAACAGGAGAAGCACAGATACGCAGTATTTT,CASSPNRRSTDTQYF,TRBJ2-3,-,TRBV5-1,-
TGTGCCAGCAGCCATCCCCGTCCGGAGGGAAACACCATATATTTT,CASSHPRPEGNTIYF,TRBJ1-3,-,TRBV5-6,-
TGCAGCGTGTACGGGACTAGCGGGACCGACGAGCAGTACTTC,CSVYGTSGTDEQYF,TRBJ2-7,-,TRBV29-1,TRBD2
TGTGCCGGAGGGGACCCAGACTACGAGCAGTACTTC,CAGGDPDYEQYF,TRBJ2-7,-,TRBV24-1,-
TGTGCCAGCAGAATGGGGGGGGACACTGAAGCTTTCTTT,CASRMGGDTEAFF,TRBJ1-1,-,TRBV12-3/TRBV12-4,-
TGTGCCCCCAGGTCAGGGGTCGGCTACGAGCAGTACTTC,CAPRSGVGYEQYF,TRBJ2-7,once,TRBV27,-
TGTGCCAGCTCACCCGGGACAGGGGGTTACCGAAGCCAGCCCCAGCATTTT,CASSPGTGGYRSQPQHF,TRBJ1-5,-,TRBV18,TRBD1
TGTGCCAGCAGTGAACAGGGGACTGAAGCTTTCTTT,CASSEQGTEAFF,TRBJ1-1,-,TRBV11-2,TRBD1
TGCGCCAGCAGCTTGAACACCCTGAACACTGAAGCTTTCTTT,CASSLNTLNTEAFF,TRBJ1-1,-,TRBV5-1,-
TGTGCCAGCTCACCATTGGACAGGGGCACAGATACGCAGTATTTT,CASSPLDRGTDTQYF,TRBJ2-3,-,TRBV18,TRBD1
TGTGCCAGCAGCCGGGGGGACTTTAATGAAAAACTGTTTTTT,CASSRGDFNEKLFF,TRBJ1-4,-,TRBV6-5,-
TGTGCCAGCACCATGGGGGCTGCAGGTGGGGCCAACGTCCTGACTTTC,CASTMGAAGGANVLTF,TRBJ2-6,-,TRBV28,-
TGTGCTAGCAGCTTTGGACAGACTTATACGCAGTATTTT,CASSFGQTYTQYF,TRBJ2-3,-,TRBV7-7,-
TGTGCCAGCAGCCGATACAGCCTTCGGTGGGGCATGAACACTGAAGCTTTCTTT,CASSRYSLRWGMNTEAFF,TRBJ1-1,-,TRBV7-9,-
TGTGCCATCATGGAGGATTACTCCTACGAGCAGTACTTC,CAIMEDYSYEQYF,TRBJ2-7,-,TRBV10-3,-